The next 13 T cell receptor beta chains were all read from a single sample in a study of T cell responses to AZD1222 COVID-19 vaccine. Profiled with immunoSEQ multiplex PCR; TCRdb holds only in-frame clones, not every one. The top ten clones hold approximately 6.6% of a sample with around 84,000 clones, around 92% of them seen once. The sample in question was peripheral blood, obtained on day 0 of MenACWY control vaccination. The receptors shown here come from an adult in good health.

The chain carries TRBV27 and TRBJ1-5; no definite D call. Trimming removed 8 bases at V and 3 bases at J, with 11 bases between. CDR1 MNHEY and CDR2 SMNVEV come from the germline V gene (reference sequence). This CDR3 has 13 residues. The CDR3 spells CASGRFVNQPQHF. For the CDR3, the DNA is TGTGCCAGCGGTCGGTTCGTCAATCAGCCCCAGCATTTT.

This chain links TRBV19 with TRBJ1-3; 9 bases align to TRBD1. V was clipped by 9 bases and J by 2 bases; unmatched bases: 2. The CDR3 sequence is 13 residues long. The germline V gene encodes CDR1 LNHDA and CDR2 SQIVND (reference sequence). Here the CDR3 reads CASRTGAGNTIYF. In nucleotides, the CDR3 is TGTGCCAGCCGGACAGGGGCTGGAAACACCATATATTTT.

The rearrangement links TRBV7-8 to TRBJ1-1, with D uncertain. The germline V gene has CDR1 SGHVS and CDR2 FQNEAQ. Between the trimmed V and J ends, which lost 0 bases and 3 bases, there was a span of 5 bases. The CDR3 covers 13 residues. CDR3 nucleotide sequence: TGTGCCAGCAGCTTAGCGTCGTACACTGAAGCTTTCTTT. Protein: CASSLASYTEAFF.

The genes are TRBV28 and TRBJ1-5; D uncertain. Trimming removed 7 bases from V and 4 bases from J, with 11 bases in between. In germline, CDR1 is MDHEN, CDR2 SYDVKM. The CDR3 contains 13 residues. CDR3 sequence (DNA): TGTGCCAGCACCCCAGGTTGGAATCAGCCCCAGCATTTT. As protein: CASTPGWNQPQHF.

The rearrangement links TRBV27 to TRBJ1-2; D is unclear. The germline V gene encodes CDR1 MNHEY and CDR2 SMNVEV (reference sequence). The CDR3 covers 14 residues. V was cut by 3 bases and J by 8 bases, with 16 bases left in between. CDR3 nucleotides: TGTGCCAGCAGTTTCTCTACTCTCACGGGGGGCTACACCTTC. This translates into CASSFSTLTGGYTF.

The chain uses TRBV7-2 and TRBJ2-7, with D possibly being TRBD2 (6 bases). Germline lookup yields CDR1 SGHTA and CDR2 FQGNSA. This CDR3 is 16 amino acids long. V lost 1 base and J 0 bases, leaving 13 bases between the germline ends. CDR3 coding DNA: TGTGCCAGCAGCTTAGGGGCGCCTAGCGTCTCCTACGAGCAGTACTTC. Protein product: CASSLGAPSVSYEQYF.

CDR3 DNA: TGTGCCAGCAGCACCCCGGGACAGAGCACAGATACGCAGTATTTT. It specifies CASSTPGQSTDTQYF. This chain connects TRBV7-2 to TRBJ2-3, with 7 bases matching TRBD1. The V segment lost 5 bases and the J segment 0 bases; nucleotides outside the gene matches: 5. The germline CDR1 and CDR2 sequences are SGHTA and FQGNSA. The CDR3 is 15 amino acids. Drawing the rest from reference TRBV7-2 and TRBJ2-3, the complete variable domain is GAGVSQSPSNKVTEKGKDVELRCDPISGHTALYWYRQSLGQGLEFLIYFQGNSAPDKSGLPSDRFSAERTGGSVSTLTIQRTQQEDSAVYLCASSTPGQSTDTQYFGPGTRLTVL.

This chain joins TRBV2 and TRBJ2-5, with D tentatively TRBD2 (5 bases). The CDR3 sequence is 16 residues long. Trimming shortened V by 8 bases and J by 0 bases, and 19 bases separated the two germline ends. Per germline, CDR1 SNHLY and CDR2 FYNNEI. DNA of the CDR3: TGTGCCAGCTACCCGCGGAGCGGATCGTACCAAGAGACCCAGTACTTC. This gives the protein CASYPRSGSYQETQYF.

The V call is TRBV7-3, the J call TRBJ2-3; tentatively, D is TRBD1 (5 bases). Germline V gives CDR1 SGHTA, CDR2 FQGTGA. The CDR3 has 15 residues. The V end was cut by 5 bases, the J end by 5 bases, with 17 bases between. The CDR3 loop reads CASSPGPVPGDTQYF. CDR3 nucleotides: TGTGCCAGCAGCCCAGGGCCGGTACCTGGAGATACGCAGTATTTT.

The V and J genes are TRBV6-5 and TRBJ1-1; TRBD1 might be the D (6 bases). The CDR3 spans 14 residues. The V end lost 7 bases, the J end lost 1 base, and 13 bases lay between the germline ends. The germline CDR1 and CDR2 sequences are MNHEY and SVGAGI. The CDR3 sequence: CASKVQGSNTEAFF. The CDR3 DNA reads as TGTGCCAGCAAGGTGCAGGGGTCGAACACTGAAGCTTTCTTT.

The gene calls are TRBV19 and TRBJ1-2; 9 positions agree with TRBD1. CDR3 length equals 15 residues. The V segment lost 4 bases and the J segment 5 bases; nucleotides outside the gene matches: 8. Germline CDR1 and CDR2: LNHDA and SQIVND (reference sequence). CDR3 residues: CASSTQGAIHYGYTF. Written as DNA, the CDR3 is TGTGCCAGTAGTACACAGGGGGCCATCCATTATGGCTACACCTTC.

The chain is built from TRBV28 and TRBJ2-7; D may be TRBD1 (6 bases). CDR3 size: 12 residues. Trimming pared 6 bases from V and 2 bases from J, leaving 8 bases between. Germline values: CDR1 MDHEN, CDR2 SYDVKM. The CDR3 region has the DNA TGTGCCAGCAGGACAGGCGCCTACGAGCAGTACTTC. Translating gives CASRTGAYEQYF. The full variable domain, with the rest looked up from reference TRBV28 and TRBJ2-7, is DVKVTQSSRYLVKRTGEKVFLECVQDMDHENMFWYRQDPGLGLRLIYFSYDVKMKEKGDIPEGYSVSREKKERFSLILESASTNQTSMYLCASRTGAYEQYFGPGTRLTVT.

The J gene is TRBJ2-7, the V gene TRBV6-5; D is perhaps TRBD2 (6 bases). The CDR3 is 14 amino acids. Germline assignment: CDR1 MNHEY and CDR2 SVGAGI. The V end was cut by 4 bases, the J end by 2 bases, with 12 bases between. Here the CDR3 reads CASSSGSGAYEQYF. The DNA of the CDR3 is TGTGCCAGCAGTTCCGGGTCGGGGGCCTACGAGCAGTACTTC.